This T cell receptor (beta chain) was found in a study of CD8 T cells in Susac syndrome. RNA in amounts of about 0.45 to 1 ug was reverse transcribed with random hexamers. Amplification of TCR beta CDR3 spanned 54 Vbeta and 13 Jbeta via immunoSEQ multiplex PCR. In TCRdb, the immunoSEQ multiplex PCR reads were re-called with MiXCR into one record per CDR3 protein. Counted here are approximately 120,000 distinct CDR3 sequences, about 93% occurring once; the ten biggest clones make up under 0.25%. The CDR3 runs 15 residues. J was trimmed by 3 bases and V by 3 bases; bases with no gene match: 9. CDR1 and CDR2 (germline): SGHRS, YFSETQ.

Sequencing was done on a sample of CD8+ T cells from PBMCs. This TCR was sampled from a human donor with multiple sclerosis. The rearrangement links TRBV5-1 to TRBJ2-7, with 7 bases identical to TRBD1. CDR3 DNA sequence: TGCGCCAGCAGCTCCACTCGGCAGGGGGACTACGAGCAGTACTTC. The encoded protein is CASSSTRQGDYEQYF.